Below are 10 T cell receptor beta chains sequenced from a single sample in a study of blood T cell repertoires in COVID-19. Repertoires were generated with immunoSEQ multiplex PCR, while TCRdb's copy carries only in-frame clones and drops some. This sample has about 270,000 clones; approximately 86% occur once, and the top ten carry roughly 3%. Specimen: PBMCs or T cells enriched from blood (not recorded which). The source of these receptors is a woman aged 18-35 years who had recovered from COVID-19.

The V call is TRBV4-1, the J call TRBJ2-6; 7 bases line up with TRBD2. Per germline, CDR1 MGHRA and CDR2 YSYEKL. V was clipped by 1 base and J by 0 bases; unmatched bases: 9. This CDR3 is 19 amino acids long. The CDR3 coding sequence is TGCGCCAGCAGCCAAGGGCGCCTAGCGGCACACTCTGGGGCCAACGTCCTGACTTTC. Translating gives CASSQGRLAAHSGANVLTF.

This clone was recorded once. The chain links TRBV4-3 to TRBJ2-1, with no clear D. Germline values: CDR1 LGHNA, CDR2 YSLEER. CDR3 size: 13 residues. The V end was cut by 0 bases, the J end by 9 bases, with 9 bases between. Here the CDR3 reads CASSQDPLGEQFF. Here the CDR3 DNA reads TGCGCCAGCAGCCAAGATCCCCTAGGTGAGCAGTTCTTC.

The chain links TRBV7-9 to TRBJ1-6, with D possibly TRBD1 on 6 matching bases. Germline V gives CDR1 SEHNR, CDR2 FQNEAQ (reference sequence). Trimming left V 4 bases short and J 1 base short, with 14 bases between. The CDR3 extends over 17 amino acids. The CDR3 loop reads CASSWTARASYNSPLHF. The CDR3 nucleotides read TGTGCCAGCAGCTGGACAGCCCGAGCTTCCTATAATTCACCCCTCCACTTT. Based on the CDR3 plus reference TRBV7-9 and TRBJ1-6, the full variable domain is DTGVSQNPRHKITKRGQNVTFRCDPISEHNRLYWYRQTLGQGPEFLTYFQNEAQLEKSRLLSDRFSAERPKGSFSTLEIQRTEQGDSAMYLCASSWTARASYNSPLHFGNGTRLTVT.

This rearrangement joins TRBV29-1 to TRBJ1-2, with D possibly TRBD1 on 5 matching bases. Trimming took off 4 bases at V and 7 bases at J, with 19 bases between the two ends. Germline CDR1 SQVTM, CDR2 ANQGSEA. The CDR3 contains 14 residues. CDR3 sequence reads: CSVGDLGGISGYTF. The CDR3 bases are TGCAGCGTTGGGGACCTAGGAGGGATTTCTGGCTACACCTTC.

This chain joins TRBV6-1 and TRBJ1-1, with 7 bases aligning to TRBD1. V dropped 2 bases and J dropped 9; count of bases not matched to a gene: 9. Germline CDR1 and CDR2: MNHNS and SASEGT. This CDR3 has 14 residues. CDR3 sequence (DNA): TGTGCCAGCAGTGAAATGAGGAGGACAGGACAAGCTTTCTTT. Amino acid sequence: CASSEMRRTGQAFF.

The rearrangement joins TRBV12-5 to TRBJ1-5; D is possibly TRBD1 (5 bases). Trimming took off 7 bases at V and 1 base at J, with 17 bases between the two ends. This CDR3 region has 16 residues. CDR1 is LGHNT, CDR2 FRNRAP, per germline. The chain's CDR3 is CASAHPGELSNQPQHF. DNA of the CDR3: TGTGCTAGTGCCCACCCGGGGGAGTTGAGCAATCAGCCCCAGCATTTT.

CDR3 amino acids: CASSSRRGISYEQYF. Here the CDR3 DNA reads TGTGCCAGCAGCTCGAGGCGGGGTATCAGCTACGAGCAGTACTTC. J is TRBJ2-7 and V is TRBV7-2; weak D call: TRBD2 (6 bases). V lost 4 bases and J lost 3, with 16 bases in between. Germline V gene sequence: CDR1 SGHTA, CDR2 FQGNSA. There are 15 residues in the CDR3.

The CDR3 nucleotides read TGTGCCATCAGTGACGGAGGGACCGCTGAAGCTTTCTTT. Translating gives CAISDGGTAEAFF. This sequence joins TRBV10-3 and TRBJ1-1; perhaps TRBD1 as D (5 bases). Per the germline V gene, CDR1 is ENHRY and CDR2 is SYGVKD. Trimming stripped 3 bases from V and 6 bases from J, with 11 bases between. The CDR3 is made up of 13 amino acids.

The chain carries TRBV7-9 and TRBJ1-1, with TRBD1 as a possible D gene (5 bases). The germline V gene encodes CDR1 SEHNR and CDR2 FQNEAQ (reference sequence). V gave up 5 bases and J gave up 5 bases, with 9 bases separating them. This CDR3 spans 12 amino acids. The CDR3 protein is CASSPGGTEAFF. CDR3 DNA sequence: TGTGCCAGCAGCCCGGGGGGGACTGAAGCTTTCTTT.

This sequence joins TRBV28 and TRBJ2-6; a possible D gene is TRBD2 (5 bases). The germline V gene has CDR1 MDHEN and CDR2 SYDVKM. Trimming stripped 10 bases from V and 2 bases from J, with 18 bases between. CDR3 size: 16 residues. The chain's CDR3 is CATLTSPGAGANVLTF. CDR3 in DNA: TGTGCCACCCTCACCTCTCCCGGGGCTGGGGCCAACGTCCTGACTTTC.